This T cell receptor (beta chain) is drawn from a study of blood T cell repertoires in COVID-19. About this clone itself: The sample contains more than one DNA sequence encoding this CDR3.

The CDR3 runs to 14 residues. Germline-derived CDR1 and CDR2 are KGHSH and LQKENI. V shed 6 bases and J shed 1 base, with 12 bases lying between them. The table came from immunoSEQ multiplex PCR; TCRdb's copy has only in-frame clones and leaves some out. The profile shows roughly 290,000 clones, around four fifths of them singletons. The sequencing input was peripheral blood. This sequence originates from a woman aged 45-65 years with active or convalescent COVID-19. This chain connects TRBV18 to TRBJ1-1, with D possibly being TRBD1 (6 bases). The CDR3 loop reads CASSPSTGNTEAFF. The CDR3 nucleotides read TGTGCCAGCTCCCCCTCGACAGGGAACACTGAAGCTTTCTTT.